The 12 T cell receptor beta chains given below trace back to one sample, sequenced in a study of cytomegalovirus exposure and HLA in healthy donors. The primer mix had 60 Vbeta and 13 Jbeta primers. Clones were sequenced by immunoSEQ multiplex PCR, and TCRdb holds only the in-frame ones, with some missing. The sample includes a few hundred thousand clones, about 79% of them seen just once. The material sequenced was PBMCs. The receptors were gathered from a man aged 18 to 29 in good health and CMV-seronegative.

The chain uses TRBV2 and TRBJ2-1; 10 positions agree with TRBD1. J was trimmed by 5 bases and V by 4 bases; bases with no gene match: 5. Germline assignment: CDR1 SNHLY and CDR2 FYNNEI. The CDR3 is made up of 15 amino acids. In DNA form, the CDR3 reads TGTGCCAGCAGTGCCCGGACAGGGGGAAACAATGAGCAGTTCTTC. Translated: CASSARTGGNNEQFF.

This chain uses TRBV9 with TRBJ2-5, with 13 bases that match TRBD2. The CDR3 has 15 amino acids. V was clipped by 4 bases and J by 5 bases; unmatched bases: 5. Germline-derived CDR1 and CDR2 are SGDLS and YYNGEE. CDR3 nucleotides: TGTGCCAGCAGCCCAGGGGGACTAGCGGGGGAGACCCAGTACTTC. This sequence encodes CASSPGGLAGETQYF.

V usage is TRBV27 and J usage is TRBJ2-1; 9 bases map to TRBD2. The germline gives CDR1 MNHEY, CDR2 SMNVEV (reference sequence). V shed 0 bases and J 5 bases; nucleotides not matched to a gene: 5. The CDR3 loop spans 16 amino acids. The CDR3 DNA sequence: TGTGCCAGCAGTTTATCCCGACTAGCGGCTGACAATGAGCAGTTCTTC. It codes for CASSLSRLAADNEQFF.

V gene TRBV27 combines with J gene TRBJ1-1, with D maybe TRBD1 (6 bases). The germline CDR1 and CDR2 sequences are MNHEY and SMNVEV (reference sequence). V lost 10 bases to trimming and J lost 2 bases, with 14 bases between them. The CDR3 has 13 residues. The CDR3 loop is CATWPQGNTEAFF. CDR3 sequence (DNA): TGTGCCACCTGGCCACAGGGAAACACTGAAGCTTTCTTT.

The V gene is TRBV6-1, the J gene TRBJ1-1, with D unresolved. The V end lost 5 bases, the J end lost 6 bases, and 16 bases lay between the germline ends. The CDR3 has 14 amino acids. Per germline, CDR1 MNHNS and CDR2 SASEGT. In DNA form, the CDR3 reads TGTGCCAGCAGTTATCTATCTCTAGGAGCTGAAGCTTTCTTT. Translation gives CASSYLSLGAEAFF.

The chain combines TRBV4-3 with TRBJ2-1, with TRBD2 matching 8 bases. Germline CDR1 reads LGHNA; CDR2 reads YSLEER. The CDR3 runs 14 residues. J was trimmed by 5 bases and V by 3 bases; bases with no gene match: 3. CDR3 coding DNA: TGCGCCAGCAGCCAGACTAGCGCAAACAATGAGCAGTTCTTC. It is translated as CASSQTSANNEQFF.

This chain joins TRBV6-6 and TRBJ1-2, with TRBD1 matching 10 bases. The junction had 4 bases not matched to a gene; V was cut back by 6 bases and J by 0 bases. The germline V gene encodes CDR1 MNHNY and CDR2 SVGAGI (reference sequence). This CDR3 has 15 amino acids. CDR3 coding DNA: TGTGCCAGCAGGGACAGGGGGGAGGCTAACTATGGCTACACCTTC. Amino acids: CASRDRGEANYGYTF.

This clone is a singleton in its sample. The genes are TRBV19 and TRBJ2-2, with TRBD2 as a possible D gene (6 bases). The V gene lost 10 bases and the J gene lost 7 bases, with 19 bases spanning the gap. The CDR3 contains 14 residues. The germline CDR1 and CDR2 sequences are LNHDA and SQIVND (reference sequence). DNA for the CDR3: TGTGCCACGCGCGGGGACGCGATTGTCGGGGAGCTGTTTTTT. Its protein product is CATRGDAIVGELFF.

The genes are TRBV7-2 and TRBJ2-1; 8 nucleotides align to TRBD1. CDR3 length equals 14 residues. V was pared by 5 bases and J by 9 bases, with 9 bases of the junction left unmatched. Germline CDR1 is SGHTA and CDR2 is FQGNSA. The CDR3 DNA reads as TGTGCCAGCAGCAGCCGGACAGGGTCCTTTGAGCAGTTCTTC. Its protein product is CASSSRTGSFEQFF.

The chain joins TRBV9 to TRBJ1-2; perhaps TRBD1 as D (5 bases). The length of the CDR3 is 15 residues. Trimming shortened V by 4 bases and J by 0 bases, and 13 bases separated the two germline ends. The V gene's germline CDR1 is SGDLS and CDR2 YYNGEE. The CDR3 spells CASSSQGGPNYGYTF. In DNA, the CDR3 is TGTGCCAGCAGCTCCCAGGGTGGTCCTAACTATGGCTACACCTTC.

This chain connects TRBV5-1 to TRBJ1-3, with TRBD1 identical over 9 bases. Trimming at V came to 2 bases and at J to 0 bases, leaving 9 bases not matched to a gene. CDR3 length: 18 residues. Germline V CDR1 and CDR2: SGHRS, YFSETQ. The CDR3 loop reads CASSLTPRQGGSGNTIYF. In DNA form, the CDR3 reads TGCGCCAGCAGCTTAACCCCCCGACAGGGGGGCTCTGGAAACACCATATATTTT.

This clone was observed a handful of times. CDR3 residues: CASSLQGQSYEQYF. Here the CDR3 DNA reads TGTGCCAGCAGTTTACAGGGGCAGTCCTACGAGCAGTACTTC. This chain connects TRBV27 to TRBJ2-7; D possibly corresponds to TRBD1 (6 bases). The CDR3 consists of 14 residues. V gave up 2 bases and J gave up 1 base, with 9 bases separating them. Germline CDR1 MNHEY, CDR2 SMNVEV (reference sequence).